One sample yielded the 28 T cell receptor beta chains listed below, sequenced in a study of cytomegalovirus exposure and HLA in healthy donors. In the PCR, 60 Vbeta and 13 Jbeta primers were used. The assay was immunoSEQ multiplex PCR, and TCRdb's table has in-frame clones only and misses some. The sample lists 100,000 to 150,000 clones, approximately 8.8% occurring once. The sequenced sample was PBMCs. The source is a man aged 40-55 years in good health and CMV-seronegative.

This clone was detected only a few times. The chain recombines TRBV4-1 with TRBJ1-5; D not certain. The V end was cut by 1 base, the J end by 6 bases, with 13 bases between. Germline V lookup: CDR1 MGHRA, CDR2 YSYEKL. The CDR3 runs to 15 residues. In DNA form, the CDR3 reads TGCGCCAGCAGCCAAGTGAGGGCGGGGAGTCAGCCCCAGCATTTT. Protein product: CASSQVRAGSQPQHF.

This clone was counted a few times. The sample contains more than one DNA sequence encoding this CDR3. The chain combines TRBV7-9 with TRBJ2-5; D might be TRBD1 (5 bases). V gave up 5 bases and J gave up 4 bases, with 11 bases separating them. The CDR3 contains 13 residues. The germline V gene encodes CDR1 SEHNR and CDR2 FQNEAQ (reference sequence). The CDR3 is CASSPTGGETQYF. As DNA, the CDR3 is TGTGCCAGCAGCCCCACAGGTGGAGAGACCCAGTACTTC.

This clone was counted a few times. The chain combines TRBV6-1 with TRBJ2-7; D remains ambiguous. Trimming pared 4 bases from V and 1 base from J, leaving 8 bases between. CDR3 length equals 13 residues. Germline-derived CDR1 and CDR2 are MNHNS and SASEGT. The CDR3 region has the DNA TGTGCCAGCAGTGTGCAACTTTCCTACGAGCAGTACTTC. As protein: CASSVQLSYEQYF.

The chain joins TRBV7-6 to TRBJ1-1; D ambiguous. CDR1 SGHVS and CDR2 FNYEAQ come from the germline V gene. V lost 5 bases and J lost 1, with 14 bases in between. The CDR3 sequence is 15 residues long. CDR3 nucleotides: TGTGCCAGCAGCCCTGACCCGGAGAGGAACACTGAAGCTTTCTTT. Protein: CASSPDPERNTEAFF.

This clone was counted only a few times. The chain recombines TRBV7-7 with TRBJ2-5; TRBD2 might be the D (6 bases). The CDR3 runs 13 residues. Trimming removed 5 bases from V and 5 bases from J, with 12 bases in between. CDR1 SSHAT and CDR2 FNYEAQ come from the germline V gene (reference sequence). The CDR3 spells CASSPNAGETQYF. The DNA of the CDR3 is TGTGCCAGCAGCCCAAATGCGGGGGAGACCCAGTACTTC. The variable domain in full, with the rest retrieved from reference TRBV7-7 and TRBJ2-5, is GAGVSQSPRYKVTKRGQDVTLRCDPISSHATLYWYQQALGQGPEFLTYFNYEAQPDKSGLPSDRFSAERPEGSISTLTIQRTEQRDSAMYRCASSPNAGETQYFGPGTRLLVL.

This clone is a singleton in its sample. The CDR3 region is CASSLGTSGISTDTQYF. DNA for the CDR3: TGTGCCAGCTCCCTAGGGACTAGCGGGATTAGCACAGATACGCAGTATTTT. The rearrangement links TRBV18 to TRBJ2-3, with 13 bases lining up with TRBD2. The CDR3 is 17 amino acids. The germline gives CDR1 KGHSH, CDR2 LQKENI. V trimming: 6 bases; J trimming: 0 bases; junction bases outside the gene matches: 6.

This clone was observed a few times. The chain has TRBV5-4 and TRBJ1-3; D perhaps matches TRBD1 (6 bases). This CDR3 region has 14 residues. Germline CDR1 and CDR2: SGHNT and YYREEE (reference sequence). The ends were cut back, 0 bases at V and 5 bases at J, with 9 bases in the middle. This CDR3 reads CASSLAGTRNTIYF. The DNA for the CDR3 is TGTGCCAGCAGCTTGGCCGGGACAAGAAACACCATATATTTT.

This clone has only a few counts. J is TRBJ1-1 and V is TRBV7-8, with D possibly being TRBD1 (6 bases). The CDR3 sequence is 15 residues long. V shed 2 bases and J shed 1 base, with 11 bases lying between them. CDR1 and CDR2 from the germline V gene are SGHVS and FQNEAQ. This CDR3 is CASSLSGQPNTEAFF. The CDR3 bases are TGTGCCAGCAGCTTATCAGGACAGCCGAACACTGAAGCTTTCTTT. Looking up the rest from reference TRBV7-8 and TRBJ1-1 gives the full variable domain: GAGVSQSPRYKVAKRGQDVALRCDPISGHVSLFWYQQALGQGPEFLTYFQNEAQLDKSGLPSDRFFAERPEGSVSTLKIQRTQQEDSAVYLCASSLSGQPNTEAFFGQGTRLTVV.

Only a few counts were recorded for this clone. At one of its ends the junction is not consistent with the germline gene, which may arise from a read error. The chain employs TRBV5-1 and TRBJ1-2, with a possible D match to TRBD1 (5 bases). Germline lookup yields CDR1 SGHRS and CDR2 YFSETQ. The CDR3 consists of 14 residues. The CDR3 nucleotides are TGCGCCAGCAGCTTGGGGCAGGGTTTCTATGGCCACACCTTC. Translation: CASSLGQGFYGHTF.

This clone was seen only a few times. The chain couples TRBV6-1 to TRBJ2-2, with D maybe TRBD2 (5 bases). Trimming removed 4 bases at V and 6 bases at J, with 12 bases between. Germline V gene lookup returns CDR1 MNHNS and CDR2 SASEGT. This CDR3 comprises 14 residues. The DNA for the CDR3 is TGTGCCAGCAGTGCCCGGACTGGAGCCGGGGAGCTGTTTTTT. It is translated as CASSARTGAGELFF.

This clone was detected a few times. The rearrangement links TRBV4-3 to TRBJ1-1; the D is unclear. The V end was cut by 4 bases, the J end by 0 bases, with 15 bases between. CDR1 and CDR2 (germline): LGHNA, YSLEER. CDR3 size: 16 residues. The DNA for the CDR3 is TGCGCCAGCAGCCGAGGGCCCGATACCCTGAACACTGAAGCTTTCTTT. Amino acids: CASSRGPDTLNTEAFF.

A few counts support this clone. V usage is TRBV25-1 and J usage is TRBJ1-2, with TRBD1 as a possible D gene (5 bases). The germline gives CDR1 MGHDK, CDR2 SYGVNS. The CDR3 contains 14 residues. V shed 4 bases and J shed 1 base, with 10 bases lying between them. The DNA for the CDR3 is TGTGCCAGCAGTGCAGGGAAGGTTAACTATGGCTACACCTTC. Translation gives CASSAGKVNYGYTF.

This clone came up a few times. This chain's CDR3 is CASSERGDRARGANVLTF. In DNA, the CDR3 is TGTGCCAGCAGTGAAAGGGGGGACAGGGCACGTGGGGCCAACGTCCTGACTTTC. This chain uses TRBV6-1 with TRBJ2-6, with 9 bases aligning to TRBD1. V trimming: 2 bases; J trimming: 3 bases; junction bases outside the gene matches: 8. CDR1 and CDR2 (germline): MNHNS, SASEGT. CDR3 size: 18 residues.

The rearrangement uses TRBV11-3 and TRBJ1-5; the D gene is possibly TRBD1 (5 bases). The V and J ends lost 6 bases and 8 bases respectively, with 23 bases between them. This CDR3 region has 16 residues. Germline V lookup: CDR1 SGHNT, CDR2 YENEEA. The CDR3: CASRTGVGLASEPQHF. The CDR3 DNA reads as TGTGCCAGCAGAACGGGGGTAGGGTTAGCGAGTGAGCCCCAGCATTTT. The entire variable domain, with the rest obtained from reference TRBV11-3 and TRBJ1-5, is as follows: EAGVVQSPRYKIIEKKQPVAFWCNPISGHNTLYWYLQNLGQGPELLIRYENEEAVDDSQLPKDRFSAERLKGVDSTLKIQPAELGDSAVYLCASRTGVGLASEPQHFGDGTRLSIL.

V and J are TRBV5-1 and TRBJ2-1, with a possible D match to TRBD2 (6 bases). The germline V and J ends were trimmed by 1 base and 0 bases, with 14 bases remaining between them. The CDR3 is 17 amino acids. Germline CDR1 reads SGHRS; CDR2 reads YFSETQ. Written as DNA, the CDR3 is TGCGCCAGCAGCTTGTTTGGGACTCAGAGCTCCTACAATGAGCAGTTCTTC. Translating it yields CASSLFGTQSSYNEQFF.

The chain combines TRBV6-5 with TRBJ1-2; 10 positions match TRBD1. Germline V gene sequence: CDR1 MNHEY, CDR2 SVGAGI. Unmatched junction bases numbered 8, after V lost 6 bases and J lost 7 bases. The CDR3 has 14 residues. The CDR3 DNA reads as TGTGCCAGCAGCCTGACCGGGACAGGGGTTGGCTACACCTTC. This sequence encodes CASSLTGTGVGYTF.

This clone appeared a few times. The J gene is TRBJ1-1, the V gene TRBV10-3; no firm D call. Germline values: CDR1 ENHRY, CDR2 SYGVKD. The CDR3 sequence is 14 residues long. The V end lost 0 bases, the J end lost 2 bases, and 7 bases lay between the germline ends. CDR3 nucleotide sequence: TGTGCCATCAGTGAGTCGTTGGCAAACACTGAAGCTTTCTTT. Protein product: CAISESLANTEAFF.

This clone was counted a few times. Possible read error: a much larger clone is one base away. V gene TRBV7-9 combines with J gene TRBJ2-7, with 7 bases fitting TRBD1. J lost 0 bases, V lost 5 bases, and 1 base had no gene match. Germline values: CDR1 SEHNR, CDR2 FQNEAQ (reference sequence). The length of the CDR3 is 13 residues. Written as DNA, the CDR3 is TGTGCCAGCAGCCGGGACAGCTCCTACGAGCAGTACTTC. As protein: CASSRDSSYEQYF.

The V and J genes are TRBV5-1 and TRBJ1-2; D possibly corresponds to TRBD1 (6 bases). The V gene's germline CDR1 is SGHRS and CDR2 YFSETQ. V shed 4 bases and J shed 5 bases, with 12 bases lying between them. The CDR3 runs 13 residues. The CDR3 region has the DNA TGCGCCAGCAGCCCCACAGGGATGTATGGCTACACCTTC. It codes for CASSPTGMYGYTF.

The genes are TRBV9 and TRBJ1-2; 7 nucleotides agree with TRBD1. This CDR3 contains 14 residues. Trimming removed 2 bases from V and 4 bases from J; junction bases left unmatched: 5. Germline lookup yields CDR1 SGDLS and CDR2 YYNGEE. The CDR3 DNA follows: TGTGCCAGCAGCGTTACAGGGGAACCCTATGGCTACACCTTC. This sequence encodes CASSVTGEPYGYTF.

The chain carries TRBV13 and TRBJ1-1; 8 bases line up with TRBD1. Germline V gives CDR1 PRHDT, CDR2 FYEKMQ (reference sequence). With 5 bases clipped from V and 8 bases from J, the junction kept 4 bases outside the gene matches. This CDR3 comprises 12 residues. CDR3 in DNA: TGTGCCAGCAGCACGCGGACAGGGGAAGCTTTCTTT. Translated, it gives CASSTRTGEAFF.

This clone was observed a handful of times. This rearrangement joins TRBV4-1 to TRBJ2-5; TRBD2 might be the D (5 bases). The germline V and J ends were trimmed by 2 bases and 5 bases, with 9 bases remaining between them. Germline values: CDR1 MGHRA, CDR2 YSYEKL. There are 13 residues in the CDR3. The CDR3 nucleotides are TGCGCCAGCAGCCAATTTCCGGGGGAGACCCAGTACTTC. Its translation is CASSQFPGETQYF.

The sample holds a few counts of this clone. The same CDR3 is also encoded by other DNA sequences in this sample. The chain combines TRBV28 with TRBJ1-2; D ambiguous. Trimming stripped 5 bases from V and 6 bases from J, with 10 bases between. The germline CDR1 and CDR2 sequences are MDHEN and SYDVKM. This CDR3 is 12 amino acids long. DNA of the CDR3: TGTGCCAGCAGTCTCCGAGGGAATGGCTACACCTTC. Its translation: CASSLRGNGYTF.

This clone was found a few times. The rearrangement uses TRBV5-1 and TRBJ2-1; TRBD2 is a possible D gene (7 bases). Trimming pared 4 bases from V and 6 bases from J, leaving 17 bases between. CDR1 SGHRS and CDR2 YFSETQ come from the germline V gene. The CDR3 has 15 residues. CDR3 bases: TGCGCCAGCAGCCCCCCGGGGGCGGGGGCCAATGAGCAGTTCTTC. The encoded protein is CASSPPGAGANEQFF.

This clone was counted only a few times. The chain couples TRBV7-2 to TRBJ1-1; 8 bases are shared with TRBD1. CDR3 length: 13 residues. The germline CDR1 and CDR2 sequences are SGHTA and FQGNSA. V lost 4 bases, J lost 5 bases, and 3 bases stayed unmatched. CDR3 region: CASSSDRATEAFF. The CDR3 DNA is TGTGCCAGCAGCTCGGACAGGGCGACTGAAGCTTTCTTT.

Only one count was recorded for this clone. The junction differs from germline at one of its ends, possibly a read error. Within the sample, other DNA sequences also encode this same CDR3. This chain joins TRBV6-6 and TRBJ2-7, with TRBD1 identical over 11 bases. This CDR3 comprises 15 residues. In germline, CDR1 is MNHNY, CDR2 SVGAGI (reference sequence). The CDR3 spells CASTGQGAGTYEQYF. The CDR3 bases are TGTGCTAGCACCGGACAGGGGGCCGGGACCTACGAGCAGTACTTC.

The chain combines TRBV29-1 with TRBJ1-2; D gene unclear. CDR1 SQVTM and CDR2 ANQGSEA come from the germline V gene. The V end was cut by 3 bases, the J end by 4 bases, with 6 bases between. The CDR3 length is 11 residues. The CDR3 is CSVDAVYGYTF. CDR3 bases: TGCAGCGTTGACGCGGTCTATGGCTACACCTTC.

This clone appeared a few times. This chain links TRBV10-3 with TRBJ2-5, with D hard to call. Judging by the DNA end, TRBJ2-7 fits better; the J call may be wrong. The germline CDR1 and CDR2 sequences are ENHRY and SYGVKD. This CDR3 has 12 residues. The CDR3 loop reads CAISAFSYEQYF. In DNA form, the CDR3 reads TGTGCCATCAGTGCCTTCTCCTACGAGCAGTACTTC.